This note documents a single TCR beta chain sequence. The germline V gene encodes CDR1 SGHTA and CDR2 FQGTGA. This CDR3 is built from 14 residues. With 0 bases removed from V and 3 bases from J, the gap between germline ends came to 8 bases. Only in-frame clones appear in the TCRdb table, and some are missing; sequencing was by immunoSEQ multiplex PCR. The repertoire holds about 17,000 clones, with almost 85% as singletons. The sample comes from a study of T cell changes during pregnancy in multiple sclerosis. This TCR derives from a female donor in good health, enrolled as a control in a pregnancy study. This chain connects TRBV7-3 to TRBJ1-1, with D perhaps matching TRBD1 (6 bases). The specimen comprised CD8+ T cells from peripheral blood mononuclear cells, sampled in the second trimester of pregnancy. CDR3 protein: CASSLTGGDTEAFF. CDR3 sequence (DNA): TGTGCCAGCAGCTTAACAGGGGGGGACACTGAAGCTTTCTTT.